This T cell receptor beta chain was sequenced during a study of tumor-infiltrating lymphocytes in glioblastoma multiforme. TCRB libraries came from RNA via three nested multiplex PCR rounds. These TCRB libraries lack any described unique molecular identifiers. TCRdb redid the calling of the multiplex PCR reads with MiXCR, one entry per CDR3 protein. Among some 15,000 distinct CDR3 sequences listed, about 67% were seen once. Notes on the study in general: Detected clone frequencies may not reflect cell counts, being RNA-based. T cells were not sorted into functional subsets. The TCR and somatic mutation analysis included just one glioblastoma patient.

This clonotype has more than one count but fewer than ten. What it binds is not known. Given a much more abundant clone one base away, this may be a read error. This CDR3 spans 12 amino acids. Germline V lookup: CDR1 DFQATT, CDR2 SNEGSKA (reference sequence). Sequences were obtained from brain tumor tissue. The TCR originated in a male donor with glioblastoma. The chain uses TRBV20-1 and TRBJ2-7; D unclear. For the CDR3, the DNA is TGCAGTGCTAGACAGGCCGTGTACGGGCAGTACTTC. Translated, it gives CSARQAVYGQYF.